Detailed here is one T cell receptor (beta chain). Its specificity is unknown. The data are from a study of post-analysis software for immune sequencing data. The CDR3 contains 13 residues. V was clipped by 3 bases and J by 7 bases, with 13 bases between them. Unique molecular identifiers were carried by the TCR beta cDNA libraries. TCRdb itself ran the PCR reads through MiXCR, one entry per CDR3 protein. The table lists about 770,000 distinct CDR3 sequences, 46% of them singletons. Study-wide findings and caveats: Five TRBV segments occurring more often in patients than controls included TRBV5-6, TRBV5-1 and TRBV20-1.

The V gene is TRBV12-3 or TRBV12-4, the J gene TRBJ2-7; tentative D call: TRBD2 (5 bases). The sequence came from a girl aged 5 to 17 with multiple sclerosis. Sequenced sample: blood. The CDR3 DNA sequence: TGTGCCAGCAGTTTGGGGAGTCTCAATGAGCAGTACTTC. Its protein is CASSLGSLNEQYF.